What follows describes a single T cell receptor (beta chain). What it recognizes is unknown. This CDR3 region has 14 residues. Germline loops: CDR1 MNHEY, CDR2 SVGAGI. V shed 6 bases and J shed 5 bases, with 16 bases lying between them. The data originate from a study of cytomegalovirus exposure and HLA in healthy donors. Study-wide background: Most donors, roughly 82% of several hundred genotyped, fell in the Caucasian-associated ancestry cluster. Overall study findings and caveats: In vitro data verified a few CMV-associated chains as specific for CMV antigens. TCR beta V- and J-gene trimming, according to a later analysis, was linked to a missense DCLRE1C variant. Being productive about 90% or about 30% of the time was typical of most TCR beta V segments in an earlier analysis.

Both 60 Vbeta primers and 13 Jbeta primers went into the PCR. Only in-frame clones appear in the TCRdb table, and some are missing; sequencing was by immunoSEQ multiplex PCR. Of approximately 100,000 clones listed, roughly four fifths were seen once; the top ten hold over 12%. The clonotype was recovered from a male donor in good health and CMV-seropositive. The chain links TRBV6-5 to TRBJ1-2, with D tentatively TRBD1 (5 bases). The specimen was PBMCs. The CDR3 sequence: CASSAGGSPYGYTF. CDR3 in DNA: TGTGCCAGCAGCGCGGGGGGATCGCCTTATGGCTACACCTTC.